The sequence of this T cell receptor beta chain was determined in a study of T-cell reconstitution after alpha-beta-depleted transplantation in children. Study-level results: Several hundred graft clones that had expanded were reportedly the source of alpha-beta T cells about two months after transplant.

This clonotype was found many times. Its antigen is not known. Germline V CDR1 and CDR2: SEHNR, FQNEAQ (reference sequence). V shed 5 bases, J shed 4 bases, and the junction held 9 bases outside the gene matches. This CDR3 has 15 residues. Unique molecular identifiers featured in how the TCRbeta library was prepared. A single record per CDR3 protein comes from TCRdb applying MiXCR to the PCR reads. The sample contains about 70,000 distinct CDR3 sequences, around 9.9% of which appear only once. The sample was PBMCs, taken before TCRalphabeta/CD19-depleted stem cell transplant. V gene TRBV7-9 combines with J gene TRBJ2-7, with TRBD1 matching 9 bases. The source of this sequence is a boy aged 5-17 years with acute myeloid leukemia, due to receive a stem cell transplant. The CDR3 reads CASSPKDRGGYEQYF. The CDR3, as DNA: TGTGCCAGCAGCCCAAAGGACAGGGGTGGTTACGAGCAGTACTTC.